Presented here are 21 T cell receptor beta chains from one specimen sequenced in a study of T cell changes during pregnancy in multiple sclerosis. Method: immunoSEQ multiplex PCR; TCRdb's copy keeps in-frame clones and lacks some. This table holds around 63,000 clones, 91% found once. The sample consisted of peripheral blood, taken in the third trimester of pregnancy. The receptor set was obtained from a female donor in good health, enrolled as a control in a pregnancy study.

This sequence joins TRBV10-2 and TRBJ1-2; the D is unclear. CDR3 length: 18 residues. V dropped 0 bases and J dropped 0 bases, with 17 bases sitting between them. Germline values: CDR1 WSHSY, CDR2 SAAADI. The CDR3, as DNA: TGCGCCAGCAGTGAGTCCCTCTACCTGGTGAAAGCTAACTATGGCTACACCTTC. It encodes CASSESLYLVKANYGYTF.

The V gene is TRBV29-1, the J gene TRBJ2-1; 15 bases are a match to TRBD2. J was trimmed by 6 bases and V by 0 bases; bases with no gene match: 6. CDR1 is SQVTM, CDR2 ANQGSEA, per germline. This CDR3 has 17 amino acids. In nucleotides, the CDR3 is TGCAGCGTTGAAGACCCAGGGACTAGCGGGAGGCTCAATGAGCAGTTCTTC. This encodes CSVEDPGTSGRLNEQFF.

The chain has TRBV28 and TRBJ2-7; no reliable D call. CDR1 MDHEN and CDR2 SYDVKM come from the germline V gene. Trimming cost V 5 bases and J 2 bases, with 7 bases left between them. CDR3 length equals 12 residues. This CDR3 is CASSDTTYEQYF. CDR3 coding DNA: TGTGCCAGCAGTGACACAACCTACGAGCAGTACTTC.

V usage is TRBV9 and J usage is TRBJ2-3, with D hard to call. CDR1 is SGDLS and CDR2 is YYNGEE in the germline V gene. This CDR3 has 13 amino acids. Trimming left V 3 bases short and J 2 bases short, with 7 bases between. The CDR3 sequence: CASSGANTDTQYF. CDR3 nucleotide sequence: TGTGCCAGCAGCGGGGCTAACACAGATACGCAGTATTTT.

This chain connects TRBV27 to TRBJ2-7; 10 positions match TRBD2. This CDR3 has 15 amino acids. The junction had 6 bases not matched to a gene; V was cut back by 0 bases and J by 7 bases. CDR1 and CDR2 from the germline V gene are MNHEY and SMNVEV (reference sequence). The CDR3 region is CASSLSSSGRREQYF. The CDR3 DNA reads TGTGCCAGCAGTTTATCTTCTAGCGGGAGAAGGGAGCAGTACTTC.

The chain couples TRBV2 to TRBJ2-3; TRBD1 aligns across 7 bases. Germline trimming cut 7 bases from V and 9 bases from J; bases unmatched to any gene: 13. The germline V gene encodes CDR1 SNHLY and CDR2 FYNNEI. The CDR3 is 14 amino acids. This CDR3 is CASIWDQGDTTQYF. The CDR3, as DNA: TGTGCCAGCATCTGGGACCAGGGGGATACCACGCAGTATTTT. Drawing the rest from reference TRBV2 and TRBJ2-3, the complete variable domain is EPEVTQTPSHQVTQMGQEVILRCVPISNHLYFYWYRQILGQKVEFLVSFYNNEISEKSEIFDDQFSVERPDGSNFTLKIRSTKLEDSAMYFCASIWDQGDTTQYFGPGTRLTVL.

This rearrangement joins TRBV7-9 to TRBJ2-1, with 8 bases fitting TRBD2. The germline V gene encodes CDR1 SEHNR and CDR2 FQNEAQ (reference sequence). There are 19 residues in the CDR3. V was clipped by 5 bases and J by 0 bases; unmatched bases: 15. The DNA for the CDR3 is TGTGCCAGCAGCCCCTATTACGGGAGGGCCCAAAACTCCTACAATGAGCAGTTCTTC. Amino acid sequence: CASSPYYGRAQNSYNEQFF.

The chain is built from TRBV10-3 and TRBJ2-2, with D perhaps matching TRBD2 (5 bases). The CDR3 spans 17 residues. CDR1 ENHRY and CDR2 SYGVKD come from the germline V gene. The V end lost 5 bases, the J end lost 2 bases, and 18 bases lay between the germline ends. The CDR3 reads CAISLPGVALNTGELFF. The CDR3 bases are TGTGCCATCAGTCTTCCCGGGGTAGCGCTTAACACCGGGGAGCTGTTTTTT.

Note on this clone: One end of the junction fails to match germline, which may point to a read error. V gene TRBV2 combines with J gene TRBJ2-4; 7 nucleotides align to TRBD1. The CDR3 has 8 amino acids. Germline V gives CDR1 SNHLY, CDR2 FYNNEI. The CDR3 here is CASLTGNF. The CDR3 bases are TGTGCCAGTCTGACAGGGAACTTC.

The chain links TRBV5-1 to TRBJ2-7; 9 bases map to TRBD2. V dropped 1 base and J dropped 7; count of bases not matched to a gene: 6. Germline V lookup: CDR1 SGHRS, CDR2 YFSETQ. This CDR3 is built from 14 residues. CDR3 sequence reads: CASSLRGLAGEQYF. CDR3 sequence (DNA): TGCGCCAGCAGCTTGAGGGGACTAGCTGGTGAGCAGTACTTC.

The rearrangement uses TRBV7-6 and TRBJ2-5; 8 bases fit TRBD1. The CDR3 spans 14 residues. Germline trimming cut 5 bases from V and 1 base from J; bases unmatched to any gene: 3. Germline V gene lookup returns CDR1 SGHVS and CDR2 FNYEAQ. CDR3: CASSPRGPQETQYF. The CDR3 coding sequence is TGTGCCAGCAGCCCCAGGGGGCCCCAAGAGACCCAGTACTTC.

The chain is built from TRBV25-1 and TRBJ1-4; the D is unclear. V shed 1 base and J shed 8 bases, with 11 bases lying between them. Germline V gene data show CDR1 as MGHDK and CDR2 as SYGVNS. This CDR3 comprises 14 residues. This CDR3 reads CASSESAGWEKLFF. The CDR3 region has the DNA TGTGCCAGCAGTGAATCTGCAGGTTGGGAAAAACTGTTTTTT. The full variable domain, in which reference TRBV25-1 and TRBJ1-4 provide the parts outside the CDR3, is EADIYQTPRYLVIGTGKKITLECSQTMGHDKMYWYQQDPGMELHLIHYSYGVNSTEKGDLSSESTVSRIRTEHFPLTLESARPSHTSQYLCASSESAGWEKLFFGSGTQLSVL.

The V call is TRBV2, the J call TRBJ2-1; the D gene is possibly TRBD2 (5 bases). This CDR3 is 16 amino acids long. V lost 1 base to trimming and J lost 2 bases, with 12 bases between them. Germline V gene data show CDR1 as SNHLY and CDR2 as FYNNEI. CDR3 in amino acids: CASSEVFSGAYNEQFF. CDR3 bases: TGTGCCAGCAGTGAAGTATTCAGCGGAGCCTACAATGAGCAGTTCTTC.

The chain couples TRBV11-2 to TRBJ1-1; tentatively, D is TRBD1 (6 bases). The germline V gene has CDR1 SGHAT and CDR2 FQNNGV. This CDR3 spans 13 amino acids. Trimming shortened V by 6 bases and J by 6 bases, and 14 bases separated the two germline ends. In DNA form, the CDR3 reads TGTGCCAGCAGTCTTTCCGGACAGTCTGAAGCTTTCTTT. Encoded protein: CASSLSGQSEAFF.

This rearrangement joins TRBV27 to TRBJ2-7, with a possible D match to TRBD1 (5 bases). CDR1 is MNHEY, CDR2 SMNVEV, per germline (reference sequence). The CDR3 is 16 residues long. Trimming cost V 4 bases and J 2 bases, with 18 bases left between them. CDR3 protein: CASSSPSTGTTYEQYF. CDR3 bases: TGTGCCAGCAGTTCCCCCTCCACAGGCACAACCTACGAGCAGTACTTC.

The CDR3 nucleotides read TGTGCCAGCAGTCTGCCGATGGACAACGGTGGAAAACTGTTTTTT. It encodes CASSLPMDNGGKLFF. The chain uses TRBV28 and TRBJ1-4, with D possibly TRBD1 on 5 matching bases. Germline values: CDR1 MDHEN, CDR2 SYDVKM. The CDR3 length is 15 residues. Trimming took off 5 bases at V and 10 bases at J, with 20 bases between the two ends.

This sequence joins TRBV19 and TRBJ2-1; possibly TRBD1 for D (7 bases). The CDR3 sequence is 12 residues long. Trimming took 10 bases from V and 6 from J, leaving 13 bases between them. Per the germline V gene, CDR1 is LNHDA and CDR2 is SQIVND (reference sequence). The CDR3 protein is CATGQGGNEQFF. The CDR3 DNA sequence: TGTGCCACTGGGCAGGGGGGCAATGAGCAGTTCTTC.

This clone was counted a single time. The sample contains more than one DNA sequence encoding this CDR3. The chain is built from TRBV7-2 and TRBJ2-1, with 11 bases identical to TRBD2. The CDR3 consists of 15 residues. Germline CDR1 and CDR2: SGHTA and FQGNSA. V shed 6 bases, J shed 5 bases, and the junction held 6 bases outside the gene matches. CDR3 sequence (DNA): TGTGCCAGCAGTTTAACTAGCGGGAGCCACAATGAGCAGTTCTTC. It is translated as CASSLTSGSHNEQFF. Full variable domain (outside the CDR3, taken from reference TRBV7-2 and TRBJ2-1): GAGVSQSPSNKVTEKGKDVELRCDPISGHTALYWYRQSLGQGLEFLIYFQGNSAPDKSGLPSDRFSAERTGGSVSTLTIQRTQQEDSAVYLCASSLTSGSHNEQFFGPGTRLTVL.

V is TRBV29-1 and J is TRBJ2-1, with TRBD2 identical over 7 bases. The V gene's germline CDR1 is SQVTM and CDR2 ANQGSEA. The CDR3 runs 17 residues. V lost 6 bases and J lost 0; bases outside the gene matches: 14. The CDR3 DNA sequence: TGCAGCGTAAGTGGACTAGATAGGGTGAGCTCCTACAATGAGCAGTTCTTC. Its protein is CSVSGLDRVSSYNEQFF.

The chain has TRBV5-1 and TRBJ2-1; maybe TRBD1 (6 bases). Germline V gene sequence: CDR1 SGHRS, CDR2 YFSETQ. V shed 5 bases and J shed 3 bases, with 15 bases lying between them. The CDR3 extends over 15 amino acids. The chain's CDR3 is CASRMGARNYNEQFF. For the CDR3, the DNA is TGCGCCAGCAGGATGGGGGCTAGAAACTACAATGAGCAGTTCTTC.

This sequence joins TRBV28 and TRBJ2-6; D is perhaps TRBD2 (5 bases). There are 17 residues in the CDR3. V gave up 1 base and J gave up 4 bases, with 14 bases separating them. Per the germline V gene, CDR1 is MDHEN and CDR2 is SYDVKM. CDR3 DNA sequence: TGTGCCAGCAGTTTATCCGTCGGGGTAGGAGGGGCCAACGTCCTGACTTTC. Its translation is CASSLSVGVGGANVLTF.